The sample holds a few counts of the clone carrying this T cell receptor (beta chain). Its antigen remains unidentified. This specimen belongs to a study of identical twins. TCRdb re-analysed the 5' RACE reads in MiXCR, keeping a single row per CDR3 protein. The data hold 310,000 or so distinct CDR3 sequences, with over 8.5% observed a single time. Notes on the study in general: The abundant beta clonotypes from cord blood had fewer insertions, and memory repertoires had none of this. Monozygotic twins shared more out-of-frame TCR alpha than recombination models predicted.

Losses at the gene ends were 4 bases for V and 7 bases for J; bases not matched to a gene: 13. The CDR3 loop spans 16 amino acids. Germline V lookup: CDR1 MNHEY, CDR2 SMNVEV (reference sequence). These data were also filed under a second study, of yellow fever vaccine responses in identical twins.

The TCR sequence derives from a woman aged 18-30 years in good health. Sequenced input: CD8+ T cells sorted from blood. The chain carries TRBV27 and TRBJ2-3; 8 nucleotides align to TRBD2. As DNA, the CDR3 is TGTGCCAGCAGTTCTAGGGTGGGCCTAGCGGGTCATACGCAGTATTTT. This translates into CASSSRVGLAGHTQYF.